The entry that follows covers one T cell receptor (beta chain) sequence. Construction of the TCR beta libraries employed iRepertoire HTBI primers in conjunction with Arm-PCR of CDR3 regions. TCRdb reprocessed the multiplex PCR reads via MiXCR and lists one record per CDR3 protein. Of about 420,000 distinct CDR3 sequences in the sample, about 17% were seen once. The CDR3 totals 13 residues. V lost 10 bases to trimming and J lost 2 bases; unmatched junction nucleotides: 4. Per germline, CDR1 MNHNS and CDR2 SASEGT. The entry originates in a study of regulatory T cells in long-lasting Graves disease. The time point here: newly diagnosed GD, antithyroid drugs for less than 3 months. Extracted RNA from PBMCs served as the source of the TCR library. This sample also belongs to another study, concerning T cells in Graves' hyperthyroidism and ophthalmopathy.

V is TRBV6-1 and J is TRBJ2-3; 9 positions agree with TRBD1. The sequencing here drew on peripheral blood mononuclear cells (PBMCs), taken at new diagnosis, from a patient treated with antithyroid drugs. The clonotype was recovered from a woman aged 18-29 years with Graves disease. CDR3: CATGTGYTDTQYF. DNA for the CDR3: TGTGCCACCGGGACAGGGTACACAGATACGCAGTATTTT.